These 2 T cell receptor beta chains were sequenced from one sample in a study of T cell repertoires in cytomegalovirus infection. TCRdb reprocessed the reads with MiXCR, giving one entry per CDR3 protein. The sample has more than 500,000 distinct CDR3 sequences, more than 15% seen once. Sequencing was carried out using CD8+ T cells from PBMCs. These receptors were taken from a human donor in good health (CMV status not recorded). Some clones in this sample may be carry-over from other donors' samples.

This clonotype has more than one count but fewer than ten. The CDR3 DNA reads as TGTGCCAGCAATACAAACCGGGCCCAGGGGCGACAGCCCCAGCATTTT. Its translation is CASNTNRAQGRQPQHF. V and J are TRBV6-1 and TRBJ1-5; TRBD1 might be the D (6 bases). The V gene lost 7 bases and the J gene lost 7 bases, with 23 bases spanning the gap. Germline V gene sequence: CDR1 MNHNS, CDR2 SASEGT. This CDR3 has 16 amino acids.

There are a few counts of this clonotype. The chain employs TRBV4-1 and TRBJ2-6, with D perhaps TRBD1 (5 bases). The germline gives CDR1 MGHRA, CDR2 YSYEKL. Trimming took 1 base from V and 0 from J, leaving 10 bases between them. The CDR3 length is 17 residues. Written as DNA, the CDR3 is TGCGCCAGCAGCCAAGGTGGGGCGAGCTCTGGGGCCAACGTCCTGACTTTC. This translates into CASSQGGASSGANVLTF.